Listed below are T cell receptor beta chains from one sample, sequenced in a study of OX40 agonist ivuxolimab in advanced cancers. Produced via immunoSEQ multiplex PCR; TCRdb's table is partial and in-frame only. The data contain some 66,000 clones, roughly 80% of them singletons. The sample was CD4+ or CD8+ T cells sorted from blood, taken in a trial of the OX40 agonist ivuxolimab. These receptors all stem from an adult with an advanced solid tumor such as melanoma, head and neck, liver or kidney cancer. CDR3s include the opening cysteine and the closing phenylalanine or tryptophan. Fields, in order: D gene, V gene, clone size, J gene, CDR3 protein, CDR3 DNA. D genes are given only for firm matches. Not every row has a clone size; where given, it reads once, few, many or a size class.

.,TRBV5-1,few,TRBJ1-2,CASKFDSSPRQVRGYTF,TGCGCCAGCAAGTTCGACAGCAGCCCCCGTCAGGTCCGCGGCTACACCTTC
.,TRBV5-8,few,TRBJ1-5,CASSLFRGRQPQHF,TGTGCCAGCAGCTTGTTCAGGGGTAGGCAGCCCCAGCATTTT
.,TRBV29-1,.,TRBJ2-3,CSVVQGWRADTQYF,TGCAGCGTTGTGCAGGGATGGCGTGCAGATACGCAGTATTTT
.,TRBV5-1,.,TRBJ2-7,CASSWGVLEDEQYF,TGCGCCAGCAGCTGGGGGGTCCTCGAGGACGAGCAGTACTTC
TRBD1,TRBV5-8,.,TRBJ1-6,CASSFQDRAAWNSPLHF,TGTGCCAGCAGCTTCCAAGACAGGGCGGCGTGGAATTCACCCCTCCACTTT
.,TRBV7-3,.,TRBJ2-5,CASSLSSRAGQETQYF,TGTGCCAGCAGCTTAAGTAGTAGGGCGGGGCAAGAGACCCAGTACTTC
.,TRBV30,.,TRBJ1-4,CAWNSWGSNEKLFF,TGTGCCTGGAATTCGTGGGGGTCTAATGAAAAACTGTTTTTT
.,TRBV10-3,.,TRBJ2-2,CAIRKTGELFF,TGTGCCATCAGGAAAACCGGGGAGCTGTTTTTT
.,TRBV4-1,.,TRBJ2-5,CASSYDQETQYF,TGCGCCAGCAGCTATGACCAAGAGACCCAGTACTTC
.,TRBV20-1,.,TRBJ1-1,CSARSAGAAFF,TGCAGTGCTAGATCGGCGGGGGCTGCTTTCTTT
.,TRBV6-1,few,TRBJ1-4,CASTGRSNEKLFF,TGTGCCAGCACGGGACGGTCTAATGAAAAACTGTTTTTT
TRBD1,TRBV19,.,TRBJ1-5,CASGDRGGVNNQPQHF,TGTGCCAGTGGAGACAGGGGGGGGGTAAACAATCAGCCCCAGCATTTT
TRBD2,TRBV5-1,.,TRBJ2-2,CASSPGLAVNTGELFF,TGCGCCAGCAGCCCGGGACTAGCAGTCAACACCGGGGAGCTGTTTTTT
.,TRBV14,.,TRBJ2-2,CASSQEWALWGATGELFF,TGTGCCAGCAGCCAAGAATGGGCATTATGGGGGGCCACCGGGGAGCTGTTTTTT
.,TRBV7-3,.,TRBJ2-7,CASSLDSGATYEQYF,TGTGCCAGCAGCTTAGACAGCGGAGCAACCTACGAGCAGTACTTC
.,TRBV28,.,TRBJ2-7,CASSLRPDRASREGLFYEQYF,TGTGCCAGCAGTTTGCGACCGGACAGGGCGTCGCGGGAGGGCCTTTTCTACGAGCAGTACTTC
.,TRBV5-1,.,TRBJ2-5,CASHEGSEETQYF,TGCGCCAGCCACGAAGGCAGTGAAGAGACCCAGTACTTC
TRBD1,TRBV7-2,once,TRBJ2-3,CASSPTGVRTDTQYF,TGTGCCAGCAGCCCCACAGGGGTCCGCACAGATACGCAGTATTTT
TRBD1,TRBV27,once,TRBJ1-5,CASSFSGTGFGQPQHF,TGTGCCAGCAGTTTCTCCGGGACAGGATTTGGGCAGCCCCAGCATTTT
.,TRBV5-3,.,TRBJ1-1,CARSFLLGRKYTEAFF,TGTGCCAGAAGCTTTCTCTTGGGCAGAAAGTACACTGAAGCTTTCTTT
TRBD1,TRBV2,.,TRBJ1-5,CASSGEAGGEQPQHF,TGTGCCAGCAGTGGCGAAGCAGGGGGCGAGCAGCCCCAGCATTTT
.,TRBV13,.,TRBJ2-1,CASSLVVSGGPAYNEQFF,TGTGCCAGCAGCTTAGTAGTTTCGGGCGGTCCCGCCTACAATGAGCAGTTCTTC
.,TRBV15,.,TRBJ2-7,CATSREKGASYEQYF,TGTGCCACCAGCAGAGAAAAAGGGGCCTCCTACGAGCAGTACTTC
TRBD1,TRBV7-9,.,TRBJ1-2,CASSTTGGEGYTF,TGTGCCAGCAGCACGACAGGGGGCGAAGGCTACACCTTC
.,TRBV5-6,.,TRBJ1-1,CASSLVEGAKAFF,TGTGCCAGCAGCTTGGTTGAGGGCGCGAAAGCTTTCTTT
.,TRBV6-6,.,TRBJ2-7,CASSYSAGLEYEQYF,TGTGCCAGCAGTTACTCGGCCGGATTGGAGTACGAGCAGTACTTC
TRBD1,TRBV7-8,once,TRBJ2-7,CASSLGRTGTYEQYF,TGTGCCAGCAGCTTAGGGAGGACAGGAACCTACGAGCAGTACTTC
TRBD1,TRBV28,.,TRBJ2-7,CATGTGGFYEQYF,TGTGCCACCGGGACAGGGGGCTTTTACGAGCAGTACTTC
.,TRBV5-6,.,TRBJ2-4,CASSLWDPNIQYF,TGTGCCAGCAGCTTGTGGGATCCAAACATTCAGTACTTC
.,TRBV2,.,TRBJ2-7,CASSEVDYEQYF,TGTGCCAGCAGTGAAGTAGATTACGAGCAGTACTTC
TRBD2,TRBV11-2,.,TRBJ2-7,CASRVGHLIAGWAYEQYF,TGTGCCAGCAGGGTAGGACACCTGATAGCGGGATGGGCCTACGAGCAGTACTTC
.,TRBV6-1,.,TRBJ1-6,CASSEPWTANSPLHF,TGTGCCAGCAGTGAGCCTTGGACAGCCAATTCACCCCTCCACTTT
.,TRBV18,few,TRBJ1-5,CASSPTGRNQPQHF,TGTGCCAGCTCACCAACAGGCCGAAATCAGCCCCAGCATTTT
.,TRBV6-5,once,TRBJ2-7,CASSYLQDTYEQYF,TGTGCCAGCAGTTACCTACAGGACACCTACGAGCAGTACTTC
.,TRBV5-1,.,TRBJ2-7,CASSIQDSAYEQYF,TGCGCCAGCAGCATACAAGACAGCGCCTACGAGCAGTACTTC
.,TRBV18,few,TRBJ2-5,CASSPEAGGETQYF,TGTGCCAGCTCACCGGAAGCGGGCGGTGAGACCCAGTACTTC
.,TRBV15,.,TRBJ2-1,CATSGDGTSYNEQFF,TGTGCCACCAGCGGAGACGGGACCTCCTACAATGAGCAGTTCTTC
TRBD1,TRBV11-2,.,TRBJ2-7,CASSFDRGITYEQYF,TGTGCCAGCAGCTTCGACAGGGGGATCACCTACGAGCAGTACTTC
.,TRBV18,.,TRBJ2-3,CASSPQTDTDTQYF,TGTGCCAGCTCACCGCAGACAGACACAGATACGCAGTATTTT
.,TRBV2,few,TRBJ2-3,CASTRAQGTDTQYF,TGTGCCAGCACGAGGGCGCAAGGCACAGATACGCAGTATTTT
.,TRBV29-1,few,TRBJ1-1,CSVDFDNTEAFF,TGCAGCGTTGATTTCGATAACACTGAAGCTTTCTTT
.,TRBV11-2,.,TRBJ2-7,CASSLEGGRGEQYF,TGTGCCAGCAGCTTAGAAGGGGGAAGAGGCGAGCAGTACTTC
TRBD1,TRBV7-9,.,TRBJ2-2,CASSLKTGGRNTGELFF,TGTGCCAGCAGCCTTAAAACAGGGGGCAGAAACACCGGGGAGCTGTTTTTT
.,TRBV19,.,TRBJ2-7,CASSIVAGWTYEQYF,TGTGCCAGTAGTATAGTGGCAGGCTGGACCTACGAGCAGTACTTC
.,TRBV6-1,.,TRBJ2-7,CASSEDGSTYEQYF,TGTGCCAGCAGTGAAGACGGCAGCACCTACGAGCAGTACTTC
.,TRBV7-9,many,TRBJ2-3,CASSLALSTDTQYF,TGTGCCAGCAGCTTAGCGTTAAGCACAGATACGCAGTATTTT
TRBD2,TRBV28,.,TRBJ2-7,CASSITSGATYEQYF,TGTGCCAGCAGCATTACTAGCGGGGCGACCTACGAGCAGTACTTC
.,TRBV18,.,TRBJ1-1,CASSPRGWTEAFF,TGTGCCAGCTCACCAAGGGGTTGGACTGAAGCTTTCTTT
.,TRBV2,.,TRBJ2-2,CASSEGPYGAGELFF,TGTGCCAGCAGTGAAGGACCCTATGGCGCCGGGGAGCTGTTTTTT
.,TRBV29-1,.,TRBJ1-1,CSVHTLTANTEAFF,TGCAGCGTTCATACACTCACAGCGAACACTGAAGCTTTCTTT